This TCR beta chain was captured in a study of blood T cell repertoires in COVID-19. For the study at large: Some COVID-19 samples were acute and others convalescent; all came from the United States, Italy and Spain. Sources were T cells, B-cell-depleted T cells, or PBMCs; the material itself was cDNA or gDNA.

This CDR3 has 15 amino acids. The V segment lost 4 bases and the J segment 5 bases; nucleotides outside the gene matches: 9. Looked up from germline, CDR1 is SGHRS and CDR2 is YFSETQ. Source study methods: Estimates of nucleated cell counts were drawn from the amplification of reference gene primers. Only in-frame clones appear in the TCRdb table, and some are missing; sequencing was by immunoSEQ multiplex PCR. V and J calls and clone size are as listed in that table; D and trimming were resolved from the DNA. This repertoire shows about 140,000 clones, approximately 91% found once; its top ten account for 1.5% to 2%.

The chain employs TRBV5-1 and TRBJ2-5, with 9 bases matching TRBD1. The source is a man in his 70s with acute or convalescent COVID-19. The sample taken for sequencing was peripheral blood. DNA for the CDR3: TGCGCCAGCAGCCTCTCCGGGACAGGGTTGGAGACCCAGTACTTC. Its translation is CASSLSGTGLETQYF.